The sequence of this T cell receptor beta chain was determined in a study of blood T cells in healthy people across ages. The trim removed 5 bases at V and 0 bases at J, leaving 3 bases unmatched. The CDR3 extends over 15 amino acids. Germline V lookup: CDR1 KGHDR, CDR2 SFDVKD. Primers used in a second PCR of roughly 6 to 11 cycles were a sample-barcoded 5' primer and a J-beta primer mix. Every single cDNA molecule received a tag from a template-switch adaptor with 12 random nucleotides. MiXCR, run by TCRdb on the 5' RACE reads, gives a single entry per CDR3 protein. The sample lists fewer than 800,000 distinct CDR3 sequences, around 48% seen once, with around a third in the top ten. Whole-study results and caveats: Compared with aged donors, long-lived donors showed fewer expanded clones, suggesting selection.

A remark on this clonotype: Its antigen is undetermined.

The chain carries TRBV24-1 and TRBJ2-5, with TRBD2 matching 9 bases. This TCR was sampled from a woman aged 60 to 75 in good health. The sequenced sample consisted of blood. For the CDR3, the DNA is TGTGCCACCAGTGTCGCGGGAGGGCACCAAGAGACCCAGTACTTC. Its protein product is CATSVAGGHQETQYF.